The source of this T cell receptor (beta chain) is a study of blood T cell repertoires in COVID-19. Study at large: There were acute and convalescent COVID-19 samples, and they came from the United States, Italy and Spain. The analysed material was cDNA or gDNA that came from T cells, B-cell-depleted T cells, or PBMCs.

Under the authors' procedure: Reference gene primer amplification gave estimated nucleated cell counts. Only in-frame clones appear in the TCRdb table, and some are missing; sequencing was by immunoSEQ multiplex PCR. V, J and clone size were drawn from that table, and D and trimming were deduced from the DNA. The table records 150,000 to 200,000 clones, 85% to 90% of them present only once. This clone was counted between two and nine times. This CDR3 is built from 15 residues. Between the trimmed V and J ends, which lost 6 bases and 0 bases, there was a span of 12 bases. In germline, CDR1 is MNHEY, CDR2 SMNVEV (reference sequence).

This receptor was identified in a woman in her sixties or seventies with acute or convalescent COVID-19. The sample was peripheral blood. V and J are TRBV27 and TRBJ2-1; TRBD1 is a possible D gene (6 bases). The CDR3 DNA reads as TGTGCCAGCAGGGGGGACATGAGCTCCTACAATGAGCAGTTCTTC. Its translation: CASRGDMSSYNEQFF.